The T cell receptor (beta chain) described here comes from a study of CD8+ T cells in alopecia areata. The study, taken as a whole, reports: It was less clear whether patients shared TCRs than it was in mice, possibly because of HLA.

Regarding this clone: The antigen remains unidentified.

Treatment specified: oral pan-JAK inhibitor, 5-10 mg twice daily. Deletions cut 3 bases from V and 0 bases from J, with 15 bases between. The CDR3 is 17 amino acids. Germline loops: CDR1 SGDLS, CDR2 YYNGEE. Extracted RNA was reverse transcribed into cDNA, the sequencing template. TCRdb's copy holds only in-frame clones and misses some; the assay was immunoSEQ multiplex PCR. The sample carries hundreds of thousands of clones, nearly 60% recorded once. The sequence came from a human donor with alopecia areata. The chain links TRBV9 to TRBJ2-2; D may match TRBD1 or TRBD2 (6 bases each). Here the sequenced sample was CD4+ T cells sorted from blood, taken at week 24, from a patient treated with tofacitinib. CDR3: CASSEGGGRANTGELFF. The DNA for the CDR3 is TGTGCCAGCAGCGAGGGGGGTGGCAGGGCGAACACCGGGGAGCTGTTTTTT.